Listed here are 22 T cell receptor beta chains from one sample, sequenced in a study of blood T cells in healthy people across ages. The use of a sample-barcoded 5' primer and a J-beta primer mix characterized a second PCR of roughly 6 to 11 cycles. One entry per CDR3 protein results from TCRdb running MiXCR on the 5' RACE reads. The sample lists about 1.4 million distinct CDR3 sequences; almost 60% were seen once. Sequenced material: blood. These receptors all come from a young man in good health.

This clonotype was seen a handful of times. The rearrangement joins TRBV28 to TRBJ1-1; D may be TRBD1 (6 bases). With 2 bases removed from V and 11 bases from J, the gap between germline ends came to 12 bases. The CDR3 contains 12 residues. The germline CDR1 and CDR2 sequences are MDHEN and SYDVKM. DNA for the CDR3: TGTGCCAGCAGTTTAACAGGGAGTCGGGCTTTCTTT. Amino acid sequence: CASSLTGSRAFF.

The chain carries TRBV6-1 and TRBJ2-5, with 8 bases matching TRBD1. The J call may be mistaken, given a closer DNA end match to TRBJ2-7. This CDR3 region has 14 residues. From germline, CDR1 is MNHNS and CDR2 SASEGT. CDR3 coding DNA: TGTGCCAGCAGTGGACAGGGGTCTGACTACGAGCAGTACTTC. This translates into CASSGQGSDYEQYF.

This clonotype was counted ten times or more. The V call is TRBV15, the J call TRBJ2-7; 7 nucleotides match TRBD1. The germline CDR1 and CDR2 sequences are LNHNV and YYDKDF (reference sequence). V lost 4 bases, J lost 3 bases, and 6 bases stayed unmatched. The CDR3 is 14 residues long. In nucleotides, the CDR3 is TGTGCCACCAGCATCCGGGACAGCAGCTACGAGCAGTACTTC. Translating gives CATSIRDSSYEQYF. Full variable domain (remainder filled in from reference TRBV15 and TRBJ2-7): DAMVIQNPRYQVTQFGKPVTLSCSQTLNHNVMYWYQQKSSQAPKLLFHYYDKDFNNEADTPDNFQSRRPNTSFCFLDIRSPGLGDTAMYLCATSIRDSSYEQYFGPGTRLTVT.

The rearrangement joins TRBV4-2 to TRBJ2-7; 7 bases align to TRBD2. There are 17 residues in the CDR3. Trimming cost V 4 bases and J 3 bases; bases outside gene matches: 15. Germline V gene data show CDR1 as LGHNA and CDR2 as YNFKEQ. In DNA, the CDR3 is TGTGCCAGCAGCCCCGAAACTATAGGGACTATTATCTACGAGCAGTACTTC. Translating it yields CASSPETIGTIIYEQYF.

The chain carries TRBV7-2 and TRBJ2-1, with 9 bases fitting TRBD2. Per the germline V gene, CDR1 is SGHTA and CDR2 is FQGNSA. CDR3 size: 17 residues. The V and J ends lost 0 bases and 4 bases, in that order; junction bases with no gene match: 7. The CDR3 sequence is CASSLAGGRGGYNEQFF. For the CDR3, the DNA is TGTGCCAGCAGCTTAGCCGGAGGGCGGGGGGGTTACAATGAGCAGTTCTTC.

This chain links TRBV6-1 with TRBJ1-2; 8 nucleotides match TRBD1. The CDR3 sequence is 14 residues long. With V trimmed by 6 bases and J by 2 bases, 5 bases remained unmatched. Germline CDR1 reads MNHNS; CDR2 reads SASEGT. CDR3 nucleotides: TGTGCCAGCAGAGACAGGGGATCAAACTATGGCTACACCTTC. Protein: CASRDRGSNYGYTF.

This clonotype appeared once. In nucleotides, the CDR3 is TGTGCCAGCAGTTACTCGGGGGAAACGGTATCAGATACGCAGTATTTT. The encoded protein is CASSYSGETVSDTQYF. The chain uses TRBV6-5 and TRBJ2-3; either TRBD1 or TRBD2 may supply D (5 bases each). The germline V and J ends were trimmed by 0 bases and 4 bases, with 14 bases remaining between them. The CDR3 length is 16 residues. CDR1 is MNHEY, CDR2 SVGAGI, per germline.

The V and J genes are TRBV4-3 and TRBJ2-7; possibly TRBD1 or TRBD2 for D (5 bases each). The CDR3 covers 15 residues. Trimming left V 1 base short and J 4 bases short, with 14 bases between. Per the germline V gene, CDR1 is LGHNA and CDR2 is YSLEER. CDR3 region: CASSQVSGTTYEQYF. CDR3 DNA sequence: TGCGCCAGCAGCCAAGTATCCGGGACGACTTACGAGCAGTACTTC.

V gene TRBV29-1 combines with J gene TRBJ2-7; either TRBD1 or TRBD2 may fit D (5 bases each). The CDR3 spans 12 residues. V lost 4 bases, J lost 6 bases, and 13 bases lay in between. Germline values: CDR1 SQVTM, CDR2 ANQGSEA. Written as DNA, the CDR3 is TGCAGCGTTGGGGACCGCTCAATCGAGCAGTACTTC. Translating it yields CSVGDRSIEQYF.

The gene calls are TRBV3-1 and TRBJ2-7; unclear D gene. Between the trimmed V and J ends, which lost 9 bases and 2 bases, there was a span of 8 bases. The CDR3 loop spans 11 amino acids. Per the germline V gene, CDR1 is LGHDT and CDR2 is YNNKEL (reference sequence). DNA of the CDR3: TGTGCCAGGTGGGGTCCCTACGAGCAGTACTTC. As protein: CARWGPYEQYF.

The chain combines TRBV29-1 with TRBJ2-5; 8 positions match TRBD1. The DNA end lines up better with TRBJ2-7; the J call may be wrong. The germline gives CDR1 SQVTM, CDR2 ANQGSEA. This CDR3 is 14 amino acids long. DNA for the CDR3: TGCAGCGTTGAAGGGCCGACAGGGGTCGACGAGCAGTACTTC. Its translation: CSVEGPTGVDEQYF.

The rearrangement joins TRBV3-1 to TRBJ2-3; TRBD1 might be the D (6 bases). The CDR3 has 16 residues. V lost 0 bases, J lost 7 bases, and 17 bases lay in between. Germline V gene lookup returns CDR1 LGHDT and CDR2 YNNKEL (reference sequence). In nucleotides, the CDR3 is TGTGCCAGCAGCCAAGAGCTGGGGGCGTGGAGGAATACGCAGTATTTT. It specifies CASSQELGAWRNTQYF.

This clonotype was seen a handful of times. The chain combines TRBV20-1 with TRBJ2-3; 14 bases align to TRBD2. From germline, CDR1 is DFQATT and CDR2 SNEGSKA (reference sequence). CDR3 length: 17 amino acids. Germline trimming cut 3 bases from V and 1 base from J; bases unmatched to any gene: 6. The CDR3 spells CSASGTSGGSGTDTQYF. The CDR3 DNA is TGCAGTGCTAGTGGGACTAGCGGGGGCTCAGGCACAGATACGCAGTATTTT.

The rearrangement joins TRBV6-4 to TRBJ2-1; 8 bases map to TRBD2. The better agreement between TRBJ2-7 and the DNA end casts doubt on the J call. The CDR3 runs 15 residues. Germline CDR1 is MRHNA and CDR2 is SNTAGT. The CDR3 nucleotides are TGTGCCAGGCCGCCGGGGGGGGCCTCCTACAATGAGCAGTACTTC. It yields the protein CARPPGGASYNEQYF.

The V and J genes are TRBV21-1 and TRBJ1-1; the listed D gene, TRBD1, was not tested against the DNA. TRBV21-1 is tagged as a pseudogene. The CDR3 length is 15 residues. CDR3 coding DNA: TGTGCCAGCAGTGAAAGGGCAGAGGGGCGGACTGAAGCTTTCTTT. It is translated as CASSERAEGRTEAFF.

This sequence joins TRBV14 and TRBJ2-7, with 11 bases fitting TRBD2. The trim removed 1 base at V and 4 bases at J, leaving 3 bases unmatched. The CDR3 extends over 15 amino acids. The germline V gene encodes CDR1 SGHDN and CDR2 FVKESK. As DNA, the CDR3 is TGTGCCAGCAGCCAAGGAAGACTAGCGGGATACGAGCAGTACTTC. Protein sequence: CASSQGRLAGYEQYF.

This clonotype was observed a handful of times. The J gene is TRBJ2-7, the V gene TRBV12-5; D gene unclear. The CDR3 runs 12 residues. The germline V gene encodes CDR1 LGHNT and CDR2 FRNRAP. Trimming stripped 0 bases from V and 5 bases from J, with 5 bases between. The chain's CDR3 is CASGLVRNEQYF. The CDR3 DNA follows: TGTGCTAGTGGTTTGGTACGAAACGAGCAGTACTTC.

This clonotype was observed a few times. The chain uses TRBV4-3 and TRBJ1-2, with TRBD1 matching 7 bases. The germline gives CDR1 LGHNA, CDR2 YSLEER. The V and J ends lost 1 base and 3 bases, in that order; junction bases with no gene match: 8. The CDR3 extends over 16 amino acids. This CDR3 reads CASSQVVGGAHYGYTF. DNA for the CDR3: TGCGCCAGCAGCCAAGTGGTAGGGGGCGCACACTATGGCTACACCTTC.

This chain connects TRBV7-9 to TRBJ2-4; D is unresolved. The J call may be wrong; the DNA end is better matched by TRBJ2-7. The CDR3 totals 14 residues. The germline V gene has CDR1 SEHNR and CDR2 FQNEAQ (reference sequence). CDR3 in amino acids: CASSLGHSRYEQYF. The CDR3 coding sequence is TGTGCCAGCAGCTTAGGACACAGTCGCTACGAGCAGTACTTC.

The rearrangement links TRBV28 to TRBJ2-7; D unresolved. CDR1 MDHEN and CDR2 SYDVKM come from the germline V gene. V lost 6 bases, J lost 6 bases, and 9 bases lay in between. The CDR3 runs to 11 residues. The CDR3 DNA reads TGTGCCAGCAGCCCCGGGCTCGAGCAGTACTTC. It specifies CASSPGLEQYF.

The chain is built from TRBV2 and TRBJ1-1; the D is unclear. The CDR3 extends over 16 amino acids. CDR1 is SNHLY, CDR2 FYNNEI, per germline. V was trimmed by 7 bases and J by 0 bases, leaving 18 bases between them. In DNA, the CDR3 is TGTGCCAGCAAATTTTGGGCAGGCGACATGAACACTGAAGCTTTCTTT. The encoded protein is CASKFWAGDMNTEAFF.

DNA of the CDR3: TGCAGCGTTGACCGGGGGTTGAATACCGGGGAGCTGTTTTTT. Protein sequence: CSVDRGLNTGELFF. The rearrangement joins TRBV29-1 to TRBJ2-2; TRBD2 might be the D (6 bases). Germline assignment: CDR1 SQVTM and CDR2 ANQGSEA. Trimming took off 3 bases at V and 5 bases at J, with 13 bases between the two ends. The CDR3 is 14 amino acids.